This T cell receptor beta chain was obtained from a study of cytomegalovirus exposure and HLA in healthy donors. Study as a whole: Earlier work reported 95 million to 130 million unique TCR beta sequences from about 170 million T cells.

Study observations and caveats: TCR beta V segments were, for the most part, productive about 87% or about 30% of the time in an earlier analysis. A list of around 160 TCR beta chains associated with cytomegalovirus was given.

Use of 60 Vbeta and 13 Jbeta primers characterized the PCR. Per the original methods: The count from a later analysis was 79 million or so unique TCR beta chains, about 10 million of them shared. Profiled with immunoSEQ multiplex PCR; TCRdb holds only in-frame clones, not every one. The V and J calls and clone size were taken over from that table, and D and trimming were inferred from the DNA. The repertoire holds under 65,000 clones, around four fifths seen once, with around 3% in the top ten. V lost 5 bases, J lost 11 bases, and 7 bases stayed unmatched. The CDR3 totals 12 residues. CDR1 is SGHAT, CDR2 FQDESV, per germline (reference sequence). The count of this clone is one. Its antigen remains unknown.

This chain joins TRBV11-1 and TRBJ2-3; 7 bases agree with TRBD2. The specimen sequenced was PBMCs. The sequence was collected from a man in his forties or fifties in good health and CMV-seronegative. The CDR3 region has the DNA TGTGCCAGCAGCGCCCGGACTAGAGAGCAGTATTTT. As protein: CASSARTREQYF.